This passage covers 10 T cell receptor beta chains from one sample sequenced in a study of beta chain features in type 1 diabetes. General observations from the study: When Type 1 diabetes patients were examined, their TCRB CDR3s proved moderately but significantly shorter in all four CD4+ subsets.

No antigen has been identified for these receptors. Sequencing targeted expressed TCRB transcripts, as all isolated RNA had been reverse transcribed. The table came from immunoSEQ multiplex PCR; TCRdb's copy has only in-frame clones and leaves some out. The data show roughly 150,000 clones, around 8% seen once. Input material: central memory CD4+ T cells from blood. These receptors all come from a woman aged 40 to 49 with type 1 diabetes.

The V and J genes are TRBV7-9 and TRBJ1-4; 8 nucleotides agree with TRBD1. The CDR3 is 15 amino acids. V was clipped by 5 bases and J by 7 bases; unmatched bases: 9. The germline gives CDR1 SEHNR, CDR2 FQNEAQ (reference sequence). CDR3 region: CASSGTGGRVEKLFF. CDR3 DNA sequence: TGTGCCAGCAGCGGGACAGGCGGGCGAGTTGAAAAACTGTTTTTT. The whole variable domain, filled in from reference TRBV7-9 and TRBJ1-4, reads DTGVSQNPRHKITKRGQNVTFRCDPISEHNRLYWYRQTLGQGPEFLTYFQNEAQLEKSRLLSDRFSAERPKGSFSTLEIQRTEQGDSAMYLCASSGTGGRVEKLFFGSGTQLSVL.

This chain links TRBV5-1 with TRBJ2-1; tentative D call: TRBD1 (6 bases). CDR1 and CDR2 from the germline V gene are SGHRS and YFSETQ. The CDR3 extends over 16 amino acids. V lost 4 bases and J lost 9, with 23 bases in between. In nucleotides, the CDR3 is TGCGCCAGCAGCCTTGGTGGGTCAGGGGTACATGGTGAGCAGTTCTTC. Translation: CASSLGGSGVHGEQFF.

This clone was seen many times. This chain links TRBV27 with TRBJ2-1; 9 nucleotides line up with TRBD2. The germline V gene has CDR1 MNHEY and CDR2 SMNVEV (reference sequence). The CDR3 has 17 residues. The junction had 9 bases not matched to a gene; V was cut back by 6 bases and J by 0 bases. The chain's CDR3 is CASSAGLASSSYNEQFF. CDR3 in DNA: TGTGCCAGCAGCGCCGGACTAGCGTCGAGCTCCTACAATGAGCAGTTCTTC.

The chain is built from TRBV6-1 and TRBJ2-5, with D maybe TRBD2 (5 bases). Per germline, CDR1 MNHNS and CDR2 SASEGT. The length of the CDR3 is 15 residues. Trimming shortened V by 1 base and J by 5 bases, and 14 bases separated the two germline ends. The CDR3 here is CASSEDWGSGETQYF. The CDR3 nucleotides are TGTGCCAGCAGTGAAGATTGGGGATCGGGGGAGACCCAGTACTTC.

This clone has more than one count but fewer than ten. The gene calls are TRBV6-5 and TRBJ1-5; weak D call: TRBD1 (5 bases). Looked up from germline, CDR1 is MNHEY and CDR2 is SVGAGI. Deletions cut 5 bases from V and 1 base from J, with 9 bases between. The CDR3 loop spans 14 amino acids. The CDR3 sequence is CASSRRGSNQPQHF. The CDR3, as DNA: TGTGCCAGCAGTCGTCGGGGGAGCAATCAGCCCCAGCATTTT.

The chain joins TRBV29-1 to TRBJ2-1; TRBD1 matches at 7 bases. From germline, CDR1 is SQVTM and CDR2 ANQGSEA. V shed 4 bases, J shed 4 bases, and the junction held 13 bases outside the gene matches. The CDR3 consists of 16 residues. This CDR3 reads CSVGVGMTGIYNEQFF. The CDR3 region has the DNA TGCAGCGTTGGAGTCGGGATGACAGGGATTTACAATGAGCAGTTCTTC.

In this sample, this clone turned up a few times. The CDR3 bases are TGTGCCAGCACCAACACAGGGGACCCCGGCGCCGAGCAGTTCTTC. Translated, it gives CASTNTGDPGAEQFF. The V gene is TRBV6-1, the J gene TRBJ2-1; 7 bases are shared with TRBD1. Trimming took 7 bases from V and 10 from J; bases not matched to a gene: 16. The length of the CDR3 is 15 residues. Per the germline V gene, CDR1 is MNHNS and CDR2 is SASEGT.

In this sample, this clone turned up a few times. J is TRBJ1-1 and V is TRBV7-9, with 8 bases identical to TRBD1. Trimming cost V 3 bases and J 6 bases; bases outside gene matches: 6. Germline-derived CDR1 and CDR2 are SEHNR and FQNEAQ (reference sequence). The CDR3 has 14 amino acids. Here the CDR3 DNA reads TGTGCCAGCAGCTTTACCCAGGGGGCGGCTGAAGCTTTCTTT. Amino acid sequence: CASSFTQGAAEAFF.

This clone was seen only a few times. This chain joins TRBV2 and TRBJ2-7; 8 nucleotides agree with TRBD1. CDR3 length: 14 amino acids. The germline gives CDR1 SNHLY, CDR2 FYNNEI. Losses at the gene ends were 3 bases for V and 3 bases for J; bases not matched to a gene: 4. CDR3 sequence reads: CASSERQGFYEQYF. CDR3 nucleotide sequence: TGTGCCAGCAGTGAGCGACAGGGGTTCTACGAGCAGTACTTC.

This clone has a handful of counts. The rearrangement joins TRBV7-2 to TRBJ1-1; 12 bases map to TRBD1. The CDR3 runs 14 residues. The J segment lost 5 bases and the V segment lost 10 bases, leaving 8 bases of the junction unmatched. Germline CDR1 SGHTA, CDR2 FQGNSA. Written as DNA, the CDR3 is TGTGCCACCATGGGACAGGGGGCGCGAACTGAAGCTTTCTTT. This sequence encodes CATMGQGARTEAFF.